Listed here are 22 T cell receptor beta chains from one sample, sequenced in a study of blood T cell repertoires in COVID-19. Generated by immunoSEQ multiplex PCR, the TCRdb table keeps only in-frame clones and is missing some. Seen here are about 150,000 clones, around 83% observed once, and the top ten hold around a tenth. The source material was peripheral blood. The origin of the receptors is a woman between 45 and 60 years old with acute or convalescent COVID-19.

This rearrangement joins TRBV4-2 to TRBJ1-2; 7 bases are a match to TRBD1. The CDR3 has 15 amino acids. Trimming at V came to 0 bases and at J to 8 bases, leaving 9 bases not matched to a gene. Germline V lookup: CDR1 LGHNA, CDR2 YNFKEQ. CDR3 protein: CASSQDWKGAEGYTF. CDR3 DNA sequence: TGTGCCAGCAGCCAAGATTGGAAGGGGGCGGAGGGCTACACCTTC.

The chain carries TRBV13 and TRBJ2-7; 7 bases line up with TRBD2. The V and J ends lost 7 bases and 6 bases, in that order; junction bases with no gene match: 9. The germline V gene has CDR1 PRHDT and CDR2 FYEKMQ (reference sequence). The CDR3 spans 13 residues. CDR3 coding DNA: TGTGCCAGCAACTTGGGAGGGGCCGGCGAGCAGTACTTC. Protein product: CASNLGGAGEQYF.

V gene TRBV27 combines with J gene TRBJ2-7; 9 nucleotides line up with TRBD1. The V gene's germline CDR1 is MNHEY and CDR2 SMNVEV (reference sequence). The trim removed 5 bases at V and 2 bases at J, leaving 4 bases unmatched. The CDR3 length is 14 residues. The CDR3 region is CASSNTGGPYEQYF. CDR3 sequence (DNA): TGTGCCAGCAGTAACACAGGGGGCCCCTACGAGCAGTACTTC.

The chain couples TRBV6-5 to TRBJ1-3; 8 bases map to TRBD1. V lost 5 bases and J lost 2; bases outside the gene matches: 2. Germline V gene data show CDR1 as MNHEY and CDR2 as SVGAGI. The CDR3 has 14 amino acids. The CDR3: CASSLQGAGNTIYF. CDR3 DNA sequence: TGTGCCAGCAGTCTACAGGGGGCTGGAAACACCATATATTTT.

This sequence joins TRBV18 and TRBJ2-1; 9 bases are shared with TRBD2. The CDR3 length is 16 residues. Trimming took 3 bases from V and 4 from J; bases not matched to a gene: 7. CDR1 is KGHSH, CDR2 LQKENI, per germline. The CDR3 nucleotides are TGTGCCAGCTCACCCTCTACCAGCGGGGGGTACAATGAGCAGTTCTTC. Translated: CASSPSTSGGYNEQFF.

The CDR3 loop reads CASSTQGYGNTIYF. The CDR3 bases are TGTGCCAGCAGTACCCAGGGCTATGGAAACACCATATATTTT. The V gene is TRBV28, the J gene TRBJ1-3, with TRBD1 as a possible D gene (5 bases). From germline, CDR1 is MDHEN and CDR2 SYDVKM. The CDR3 loop spans 14 amino acids. The V gene lost 5 bases and the J gene lost 3 bases, with 11 bases spanning the gap.

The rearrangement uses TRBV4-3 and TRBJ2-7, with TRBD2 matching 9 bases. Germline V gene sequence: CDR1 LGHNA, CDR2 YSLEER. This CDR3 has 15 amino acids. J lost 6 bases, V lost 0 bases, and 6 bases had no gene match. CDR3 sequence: CASSQDRAGGLEQYF. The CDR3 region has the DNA TGCGCCAGCAGCCAAGACCGAGCGGGAGGTCTCGAGCAGTACTTC.

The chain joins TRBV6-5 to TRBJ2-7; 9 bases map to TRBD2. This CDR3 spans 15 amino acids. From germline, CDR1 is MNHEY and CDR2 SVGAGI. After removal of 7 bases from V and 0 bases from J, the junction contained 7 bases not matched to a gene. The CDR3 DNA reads TGTGCCAGCAACCGATTTAGCGGGAGCTCCTACGAGCAGTACTTC. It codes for CASNRFSGSSYEQYF.

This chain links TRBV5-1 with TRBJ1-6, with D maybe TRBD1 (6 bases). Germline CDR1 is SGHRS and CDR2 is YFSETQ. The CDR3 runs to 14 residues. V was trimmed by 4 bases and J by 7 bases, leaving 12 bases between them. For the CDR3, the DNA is TGCGCCAGCAGCCCGGAGGGGGGGAATTCACCCCTCCACTTT. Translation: CASSPEGGNSPLHF.

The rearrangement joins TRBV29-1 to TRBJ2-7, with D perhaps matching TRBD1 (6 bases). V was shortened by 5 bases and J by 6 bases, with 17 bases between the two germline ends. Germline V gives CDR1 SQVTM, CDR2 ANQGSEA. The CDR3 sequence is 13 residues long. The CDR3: CSVSDSERVEQYF. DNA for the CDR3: TGCAGCGTTTCGGACAGTGAGAGGGTCGAGCAGTACTTC.

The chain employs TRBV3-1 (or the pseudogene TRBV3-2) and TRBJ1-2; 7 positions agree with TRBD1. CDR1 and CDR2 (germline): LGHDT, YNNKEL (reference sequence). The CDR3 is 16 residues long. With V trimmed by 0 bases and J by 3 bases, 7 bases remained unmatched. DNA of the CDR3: TGTGCCAGCAGCCAAGATTCGTACGGGACAGACTATGGCTACACCTTC. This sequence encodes CASSQDSYGTDYGYTF.

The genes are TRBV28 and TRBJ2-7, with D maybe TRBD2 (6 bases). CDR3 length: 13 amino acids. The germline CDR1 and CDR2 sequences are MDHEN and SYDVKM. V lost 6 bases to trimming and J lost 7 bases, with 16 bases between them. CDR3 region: CASRRTGVGEQYF. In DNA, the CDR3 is TGTGCCAGCAGACGTACGGGAGTAGGAGAGCAGTACTTC.

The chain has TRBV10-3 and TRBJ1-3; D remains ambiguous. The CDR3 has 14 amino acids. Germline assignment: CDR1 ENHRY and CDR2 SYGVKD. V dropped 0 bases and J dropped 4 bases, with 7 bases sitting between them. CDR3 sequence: CAISESYLGNTIYF. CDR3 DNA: TGTGCCATCAGTGAGTCGTACTTGGGAAACACCATATATTTT.

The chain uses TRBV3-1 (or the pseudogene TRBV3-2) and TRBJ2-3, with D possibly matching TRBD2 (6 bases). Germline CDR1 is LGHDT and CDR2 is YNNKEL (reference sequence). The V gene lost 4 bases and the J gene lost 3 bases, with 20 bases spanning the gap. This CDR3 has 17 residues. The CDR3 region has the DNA TGTGCCAGCAGCCCAGGTGGTTTTGCGGGGTTGACAGATACGCAGTATTTT. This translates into CASSPGGFAGLTDTQYF.

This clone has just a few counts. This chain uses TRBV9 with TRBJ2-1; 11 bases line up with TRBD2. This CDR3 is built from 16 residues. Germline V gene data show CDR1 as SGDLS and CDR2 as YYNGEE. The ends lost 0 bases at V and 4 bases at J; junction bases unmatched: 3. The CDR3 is CASSVEGLAVYNEQFF. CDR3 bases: TGTGCCAGCAGCGTAGAGGGACTAGCGGTATACAATGAGCAGTTCTTC. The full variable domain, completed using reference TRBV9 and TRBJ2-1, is DSGVTQTPKHLITATGQRVTLRCSPRSGDLSVYWYQQSLDQGLQFLIQYYNGEERAKGNILERFSAQQFPDLHSELNLSSLELGDSALYFCASSVEGLAVYNEQFFGPGTRLTVL.

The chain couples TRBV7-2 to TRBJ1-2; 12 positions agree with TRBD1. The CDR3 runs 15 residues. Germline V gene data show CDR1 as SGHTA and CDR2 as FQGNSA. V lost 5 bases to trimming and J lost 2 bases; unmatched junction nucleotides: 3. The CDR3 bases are TGTGCCAGCAGCCCTGGGACAGGGGGCAACTATGGCTACACCTTC. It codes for CASSPGTGGNYGYTF.

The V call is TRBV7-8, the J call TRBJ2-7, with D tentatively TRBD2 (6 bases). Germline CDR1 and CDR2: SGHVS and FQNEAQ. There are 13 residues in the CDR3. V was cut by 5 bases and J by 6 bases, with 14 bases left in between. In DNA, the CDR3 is TGTGCCAGCAGCCTCTCTTCGGGGGTCGAGCAGTACTTC. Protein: CASSLSSGVEQYF.

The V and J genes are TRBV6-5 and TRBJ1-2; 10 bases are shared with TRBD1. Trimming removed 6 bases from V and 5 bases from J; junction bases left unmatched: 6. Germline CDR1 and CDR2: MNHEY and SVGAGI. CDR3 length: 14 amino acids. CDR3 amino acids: CASRGTGVVYGYTF. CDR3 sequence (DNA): TGTGCCAGCAGGGGGACAGGGGTCGTGTATGGCTACACCTTC.

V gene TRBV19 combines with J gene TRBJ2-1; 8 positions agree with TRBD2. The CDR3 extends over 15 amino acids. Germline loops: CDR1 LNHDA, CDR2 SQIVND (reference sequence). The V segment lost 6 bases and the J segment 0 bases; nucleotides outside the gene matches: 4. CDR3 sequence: CASRWGTSSYNEQFF. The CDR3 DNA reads TGTGCCAGTAGGTGGGGGACTAGCTCCTACAATGAGCAGTTCTTC.

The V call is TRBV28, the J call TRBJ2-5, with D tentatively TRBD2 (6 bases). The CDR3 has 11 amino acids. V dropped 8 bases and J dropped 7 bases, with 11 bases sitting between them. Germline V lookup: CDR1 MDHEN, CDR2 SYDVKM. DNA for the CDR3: TGTGCCAGCCAGGCGGAGGGGACCCAGTACTTC. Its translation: CASQAEGTQYF.

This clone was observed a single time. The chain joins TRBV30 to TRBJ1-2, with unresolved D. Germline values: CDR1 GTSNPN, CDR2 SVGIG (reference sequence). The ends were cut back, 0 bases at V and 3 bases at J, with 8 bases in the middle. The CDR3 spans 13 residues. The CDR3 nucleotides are TGTGCCTGGAGTGTCAACCACTACTATGGCTACACCTTC. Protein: CAWSVNHYYGYTF.

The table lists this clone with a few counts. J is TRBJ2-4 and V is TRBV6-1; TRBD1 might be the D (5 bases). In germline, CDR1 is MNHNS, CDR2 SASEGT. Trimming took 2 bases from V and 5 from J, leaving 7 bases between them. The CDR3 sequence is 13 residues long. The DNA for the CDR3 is TGTGCCAGCAGTGAACGACAGCAAAACATTCAGTACTTC. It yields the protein CASSERQQNIQYF.